Given below is one TCR beta chain in context. Antigen unknown. This specimen comes from a study of regulatory T cells. A couple of CD3G-deficient patients had more severe autoimmunity; all had some. The PCR used 52 TRBV and 13 TRBJ primers. Here immunoSEQ multiplex PCR was the method, and the copy in TCRdb shows in-frame clones only, minus some. Of about 3,400 clones in the sample, 90% to 95% were seen once. Study outcomes and limitations: In CD3G deficiency, regulatory T cells had lower Shannon diversity than autologous conventional CD4+ and control regulatory cells. Restriction of the Treg repertoire varied, most prominent in the two most severe patients.

The sample taken for sequencing was CD4+ Tregs sorted from blood. This receptor was identified in a person under 35 with CD3G deficiency.

DNA of the CDR3: TGTGCCAGCAGCTTATTCGACCGGACAGGGCCCGAAAAACTGTTTTTT. Translated: CASSLFDRTGPEKLFF. The chain carries TRBV5-4 and TRBJ1-4; 8 bases align to TRBD1. J lost 8 bases, V lost 2 bases, and 11 bases had no gene match. Germline V CDR1 and CDR2: SGHNT, YYREEE (reference sequence). The CDR3 is 16 residues long.